This T cell receptor beta chain was sequenced for a study of blood T cell repertoires in COVID-19. This CDR3 region has 16 residues. The germline V gene has CDR1 LGHNA and CDR2 YSLEER. V lost 4 bases to trimming and J lost 1 base, with 15 bases between them. Measured with immunoSEQ multiplex PCR; TCRdb has only the in-frame clones, and not every one. The data hold about 340,000 clones, with about 83% observed a single time. The sequenced sample was peripheral blood. This chain joins TRBV4-3 and TRBJ2-3, with no clear D. The source of this sequence is a young man with active or convalescent COVID-19. The CDR3 DNA reads TGCGCCAGCAGCCCCGAGAGAACCTCCGGCACAGATACGCAGTATTTT. The encoded protein is CASSPERTSGTDTQYF.